This entry lists 14 T cell receptor beta chains sequenced from one sample in a study of T cell changes during pregnancy in multiple sclerosis (dated by TCRdb to between 2018 and 2020). The library was generated by the immunoSEQ multiplex PCR assay. TCRdb stores this immuneACCESS table with in-frame sequences only. Part of the clones is absent; in the studies checked, under half of the shortfall reflects unresolved V genes, and no reason is known for the rest. In this sample the table shows tens of thousands of clones, around nine tenths of which occur a single time. Of the sample, 11% is held by the ten largest clones. Sequencing used CD8+ T cells from peripheral blood mononuclear cells, obtained in the third trimester of pregnancy. These receptors were collected from a female donor with multiple sclerosis, enrolled in a pregnancy study.

J is TRBJ2-3 and V is TRBV27, with D possibly being TRBD1 (5 bases). V was shortened by 4 bases and J by 2 bases, with 31 bases between the two germline ends. CDR3 length equals 21 residues. Germline V CDR1 and CDR2: MNHEY, SMNVEV (reference sequence). The CDR3 reads CASSSSIEVGRWGSFTDTQYF. In DNA form, the CDR3 reads TGTGCCAGCAGTTCCAGCATAGAGGTGGGGCGATGGGGCTCTTTCACAGATACGCAGTATTTT.

The V call is TRBV14, the J call TRBJ1-2, with D possibly TRBD1 on 6 matching bases. V lost 3 bases and J lost 0, with 11 bases in between. Germline-derived CDR1 and CDR2 are SGHDN and FVKESK. The CDR3 has 15 amino acids. The CDR3 protein is CASSHWDNTNYGYTF. CDR3 in DNA: TGTGCCAGCAGCCATTGGGACAACACTAACTATGGCTACACCTTC.

The chain links TRBV13 to TRBJ1-1; D may be TRBD1 (6 bases). CDR3 size: 13 residues. The germline CDR1 and CDR2 sequences are PRHDT and FYEKMQ (reference sequence). Trimming took off 3 bases at V and 1 base at J, with 6 bases between the two ends. The CDR3 sequence is CASSLGQNTEAFF. The CDR3 DNA follows: TGTGCCAGCAGCTTGGGACAGAACACTGAAGCTTTCTTT. Variable domain in full (rest from reference TRBV13 and TRBJ1-1): AAGVIQSPRHLIKEKRETATLKCYPIPRHDTVYWYQQGPGQDPQFLISFYEKMQSDKGSIPDRFSAQQFSDYHSELNMSSLELGDSALYFCASSLGQNTEAFFGQGTRLTVV.

This sequence joins TRBV6-5 and TRBJ1-2; D may be TRBD1 (5 bases). From germline, CDR1 is MNHEY and CDR2 SVGAGI. Trimming took 2 bases from V and 3 from J, leaving 10 bases between them. This CDR3 region has 14 residues. The CDR3 DNA is TGTGCCAGCAGTTACCTCGACAGCTACTATGGCTACACCTTC. This encodes CASSYLDSYYGYTF.

The chain links TRBV4-3 to TRBJ2-1; 12 bases fit TRBD2. The CDR3 spans 15 residues. J gave up 6 bases and V 3 bases, and 3 bases lay outside the gene matches. Germline assignment: CDR1 LGHNA and CDR2 YSLEER. The CDR3 is CASSHLAGGPNEQFF. The DNA of the CDR3 is TGCGCCAGCAGCCACCTAGCGGGGGGGCCCAATGAGCAGTTCTTC.

The chain employs TRBV27 and TRBJ2-1; 10 positions agree with TRBD2. The CDR3 is made up of 14 amino acids. From germline, CDR1 is MNHEY and CDR2 SMNVEV (reference sequence). The J segment lost 8 bases and the V segment lost 7 bases, leaving 8 bases of the junction unmatched. The CDR3 region has the DNA TGTGCCAGCACGCCTAGCGGGAGCCCCGATGAGCAGTTCTTC. Its translation: CASTPSGSPDEQFF.

V and J are TRBV19 and TRBJ2-7, with a weak D call TRBD2 (6 bases). From germline, CDR1 is LNHDA and CDR2 SQIVND (reference sequence). V gave up 7 bases and J gave up 2 bases, with 12 bases separating them. The CDR3 has 13 residues. The CDR3 region is CASTPGAPYEQYF. The CDR3, as DNA: TGTGCCAGTACTCCGGGAGCCCCCTACGAGCAGTACTTC.

This chain connects TRBV7-9 to TRBJ2-1; TRBD2 aligns across 9 bases. This CDR3 is 15 amino acids long. Trimming removed 5 bases from V and 7 bases from J; junction bases left unmatched: 9. Germline V gene sequence: CDR1 SEHNR, CDR2 FQNEAQ (reference sequence). As DNA, the CDR3 is TGTGCCAGCAGCGGACCGGGACTAGCTTGGAATGAGCAGTTCTTC. It is translated as CASSGPGLAWNEQFF.

The chain joins TRBV25-1 to TRBJ1-1, with TRBD1 matching 8 bases. V dropped 4 bases and J dropped 0; count of bases not matched to a gene: 10. CDR1 is MGHDK, CDR2 SYGVNS, per germline. The CDR3 sequence is 17 residues long. The CDR3 loop reads CASSATGQGGMNTEAFF. Here the CDR3 DNA reads TGTGCCAGCAGTGCCACCGGACAGGGAGGGATGAACACTGAAGCTTTCTTT.

The rearrangement links TRBV12-5 to TRBJ1-1, with a possible D match to TRBD1 (6 bases). V shed 0 bases and J shed 1 base, with 15 bases lying between them. The CDR3 is 17 amino acids. Germline CDR1 reads LGHNT; CDR2 reads FRNRAP. CDR3 sequence reads: CASGLVLRTAENTEAFF. The CDR3 DNA sequence: TGTGCTAGTGGTTTGGTACTTCGGACAGCCGAGAACACTGAAGCTTTCTTT.

V gene TRBV9 combines with J gene TRBJ2-3; no reliable D call. V lost 1 base, J lost 2 bases, and 5 bases lay in between. CDR1 SGDLS and CDR2 YYNGEE come from the germline V gene. The CDR3 is made up of 13 amino acids. CDR3 nucleotide sequence: TGTGCCAGCAGCGTACTTCTCACAGATACGCAGTATTTT. It yields the protein CASSVLLTDTQYF.

The sample holds a few counts of this clone. V and J are TRBV2 and TRBJ1-6; 8 bases agree with TRBD1. The CDR3 spans 17 residues. Looked up from germline, CDR1 is SNHLY and CDR2 is FYNNEI. V lost 5 bases, J lost 10 bases, and 16 bases stayed unmatched. Here the CDR3 reads CASSSGQGVRGESPLHF. CDR3 DNA sequence: TGTGCCAGCAGTAGCGGACAGGGAGTCCGTGGAGAATCACCCCTCCACTTT.

This chain connects TRBV10-3 to TRBJ2-1; 8 positions match TRBD2. The CDR3 is made up of 13 amino acids. The germline gives CDR1 ENHRY, CDR2 SYGVKD. Germline trimming cut 7 bases from V and 6 bases from J; bases unmatched to any gene: 5. CDR3: CAIKAGAFNEQFF. Written as DNA, the CDR3 is TGTGCCATCAAAGCGGGGGCCTTCAATGAGCAGTTCTTC.

This chain connects TRBV30 to TRBJ2-7; 9 positions agree with TRBD1. This CDR3 spans 13 amino acids. Germline V gene data show CDR1 as GTSNPN and CDR2 as SVGIG (reference sequence). The J segment lost 3 bases and the V segment lost 4 bases, leaving 4 bases of the junction unmatched. The CDR3 DNA follows: TGTGCCTGGACCCAGACAGGGGGCTACGAGCAGTACTTC. Translating gives CAWTQTGGYEQYF.